These 12 T cell receptor beta chains originate from one sample sequenced in a study of blood T cell repertoires in COVID-19. Clones were read by immunoSEQ multiplex PCR, and TCRdb kept only the in-frame ones, dropping some. The data show around 140,000 clones, approximately 83% seen once. Sequencing was carried out using peripheral blood. These receptors all come from a woman aged 55-70 years with acute or convalescent COVID-19.

This chain uses TRBV28 with TRBJ1-2; the D is unclear. CDR1 and CDR2 (germline): MDHEN, SYDVKM. The V end was cut by 2 bases, the J end by 6 bases, with 16 bases between. CDR3 length equals 15 residues. CDR3 protein: CASSLAGGSFNGYTF. The CDR3 nucleotides read TGTGCCAGCAGTTTAGCAGGCGGGAGCTTTAATGGCTACACCTTC.

This rearrangement joins TRBV7-3 to TRBJ2-7; D may be TRBD1 (6 bases). Germline V gene sequence: CDR1 SGHTA, CDR2 FQGTGA. The CDR3 consists of 13 residues. Deletions cut 5 bases from V and 4 bases from J, with 12 bases between. CDR3 loop: CASSLGQPYEQYF. CDR3 DNA: TGTGCCAGCAGCCTCGGACAGCCTTACGAGCAGTACTTC.

The chain links TRBV28 to TRBJ2-1; D is unclear. There are 11 residues in the CDR3. CDR1 is MDHEN and CDR2 is SYDVKM in the germline V gene. The V end was cut by 3 bases, the J end by 8 bases, with 5 bases between. The CDR3 here is CASSFSHEQFF. The CDR3 bases are TGTGCCAGCAGTTTTAGCCATGAGCAGTTCTTC. The full variable domain, rest sourced from reference TRBV28 and TRBJ2-1, is DVKVTQSSRYLVKRTGEKVFLECVQDMDHENMFWYRQDPGLGLRLIYFSYDVKMKEKGDIPEGYSVSREKKERFSLILESASTNQTSMYLCASSFSHEQFFGPGTRLTVL.

V and J are TRBV7-3 and TRBJ2-3, with D perhaps matching TRBD2 (6 bases). This CDR3 has 14 amino acids. With 2 bases removed from V and 4 bases from J, the gap between germline ends came to 10 bases. Germline CDR1 reads SGHTA; CDR2 reads FQGTGA. In nucleotides, the CDR3 is TGTGCCAGCAGCTTATGGGCTAGCGCAGATACGCAGTATTTT. Translation: CASSLWASADTQYF.

CDR3 sequence reads: CASSLVGGNTDTQYF. The DNA for the CDR3 is TGTGCCAGCAGCTTGGTCGGGGGGAACACAGATACGCAGTATTTT. The chain employs TRBV7-9 and TRBJ2-3; 7 bases are a match to TRBD2. This CDR3 is 15 amino acids long. CDR1 and CDR2 (germline): SEHNR, FQNEAQ (reference sequence). V trimming: 3 bases; J trimming: 2 bases; junction bases outside the gene matches: 5.

The rearrangement links TRBV7-9 to TRBJ2-2; TRBD2 might be the D (7 bases). The V gene lost 3 bases and the J gene lost 1 base, with 12 bases spanning the gap. The CDR3 is 16 amino acids. In germline, CDR1 is SEHNR, CDR2 FQNEAQ (reference sequence). CDR3: CASSFLRGQNTGELFF. The CDR3 DNA reads as TGTGCCAGCAGCTTTCTGCGGGGGCAGAACACCGGGGAGCTGTTTTTT.

This chain uses TRBV29-1 with TRBJ2-1; perhaps TRBD1 as D (6 bases). Trimming removed 7 bases from V and 4 bases from J, with 20 bases in between. There are 15 residues in the CDR3. Germline values: CDR1 SQVTM, CDR2 ANQGSEA. CDR3 DNA sequence: TGCAGCGGCCAAAGCCACGGGACATCTTACAATGAGCAGTTCTTC. Translation gives CSGQSHGTSYNEQFF.

The chain couples TRBV7-7 to TRBJ2-1; TRBD2 agrees at 14 bases. The CDR3 contains 17 residues. V lost 5 bases to trimming and J lost 9 bases; unmatched junction nucleotides: 12. Germline CDR1 and CDR2: SSHAT and FNYEAQ (reference sequence). The DNA of the CDR3 is TGTGCCAGCAGCCCGACCGCCGGGACTAGCGGGAGAGTTGAGCAGTTCTTC. Its translation is CASSPTAGTSGRVEQFF.

The V gene is TRBV4-3, the J gene TRBJ2-7; 8 nucleotides align to TRBD1. The CDR3 contains 15 residues. Unmatched junction bases numbered 6, after V lost 3 bases and J lost 2 bases. Germline lookup yields CDR1 LGHNA and CDR2 YSLEER. The CDR3 DNA sequence: TGCGCCAGCAGCCATCAGACAGGGGTTACCTACGAGCAGTACTTC. Protein sequence: CASSHQTGVTYEQYF.

The rearrangement joins TRBV28 to TRBJ1-2; D is unclear. V was shortened by 6 bases and J by 3 bases, with 8 bases between the two germline ends. CDR3 length: 12 residues. Germline values: CDR1 MDHEN, CDR2 SYDVKM. The CDR3 sequence: CASRRADYGYTF. The CDR3 DNA sequence: TGTGCCAGCAGGCGGGCCGACTATGGCTACACCTTC.

The chain employs TRBV10-3 and TRBJ2-7, with 7 bases that match TRBD1. Trimming cost V 10 bases and J 1 base; bases outside gene matches: 7. Germline CDR1 ENHRY, CDR2 SYGVKD. The CDR3 has 13 amino acids. For the CDR3, the DNA is TGTGCCACCGGAAACAGGGGTTCCTACGAGCAGTACTTC. Encoded protein: CATGNRGSYEQYF.

The CDR3: CASSPQASTAIQYF. The CDR3 nucleotides read TGTGCCAGCAGCCCGCAGGCCAGTACTGCCATTCAGTACTTC. The rearrangement joins TRBV3-1 (or the pseudogene TRBV3-2) to TRBJ2-4; D not resolved. Trimming removed 4 bases from V and 9 bases from J, with 16 bases in between. The CDR3 extends over 14 amino acids. Germline CDR1 LGHDT, CDR2 YNNKEL (reference sequence).